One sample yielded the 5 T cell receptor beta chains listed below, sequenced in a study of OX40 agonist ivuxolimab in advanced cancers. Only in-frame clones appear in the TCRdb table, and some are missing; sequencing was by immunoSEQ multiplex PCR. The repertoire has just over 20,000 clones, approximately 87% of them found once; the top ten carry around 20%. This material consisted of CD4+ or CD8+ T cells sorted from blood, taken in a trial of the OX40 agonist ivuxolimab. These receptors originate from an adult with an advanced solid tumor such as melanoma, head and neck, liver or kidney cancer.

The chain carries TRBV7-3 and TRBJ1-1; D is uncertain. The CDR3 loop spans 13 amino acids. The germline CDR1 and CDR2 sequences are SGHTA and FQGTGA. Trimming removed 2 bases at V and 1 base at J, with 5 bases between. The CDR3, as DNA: TGTGCCAGCAGCTTAGGGCAGAACACTGAAGCTTTCTTT. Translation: CASSLGQNTEAFF.

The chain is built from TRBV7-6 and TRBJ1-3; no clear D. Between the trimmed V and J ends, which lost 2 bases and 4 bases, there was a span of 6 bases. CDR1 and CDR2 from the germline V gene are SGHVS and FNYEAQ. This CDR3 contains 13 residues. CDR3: CASSLYSGNTIYF. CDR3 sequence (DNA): TGTGCCAGCAGCTTATACTCCGGAAACACCATATATTTT.

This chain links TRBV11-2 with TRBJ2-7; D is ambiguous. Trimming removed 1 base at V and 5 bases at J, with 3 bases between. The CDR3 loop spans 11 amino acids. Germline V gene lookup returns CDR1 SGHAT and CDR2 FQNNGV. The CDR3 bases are TGTGCCAGCAGCTTAGCGGACGAGCAGTACTTC. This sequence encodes CASSLADEQYF.

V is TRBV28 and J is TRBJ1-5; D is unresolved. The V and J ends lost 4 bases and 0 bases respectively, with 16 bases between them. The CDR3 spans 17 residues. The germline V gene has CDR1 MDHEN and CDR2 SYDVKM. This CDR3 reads CASSSPVEHDSNQPQHF. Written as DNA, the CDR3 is TGTGCCAGCAGTTCCCCCGTAGAGCACGATAGCAATCAGCCCCAGCATTTT.

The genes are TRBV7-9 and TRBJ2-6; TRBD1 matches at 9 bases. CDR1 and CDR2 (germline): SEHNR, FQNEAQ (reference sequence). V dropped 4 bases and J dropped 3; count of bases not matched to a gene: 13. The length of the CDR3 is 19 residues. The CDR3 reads CASSSLNRDRAVGANVLTF. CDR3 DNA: TGTGCCAGCAGCTCGCTTAACAGGGACAGGGCTGTTGGGGCCAACGTCCTGACTTTC.